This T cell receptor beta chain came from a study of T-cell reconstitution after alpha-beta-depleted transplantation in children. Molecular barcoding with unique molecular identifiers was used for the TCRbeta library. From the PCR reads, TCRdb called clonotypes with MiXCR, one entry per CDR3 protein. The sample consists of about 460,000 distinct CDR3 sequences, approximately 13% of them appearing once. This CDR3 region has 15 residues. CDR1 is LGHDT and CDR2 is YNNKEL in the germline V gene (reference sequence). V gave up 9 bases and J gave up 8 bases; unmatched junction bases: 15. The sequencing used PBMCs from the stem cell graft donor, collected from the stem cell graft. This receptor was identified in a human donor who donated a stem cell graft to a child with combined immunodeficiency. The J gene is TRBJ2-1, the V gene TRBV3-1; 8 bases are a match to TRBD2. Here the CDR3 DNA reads TGTGCCAGGGTGACGAGGACTAGCTTAATCTATGAGCAGTTCTTC. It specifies CARVTRTSLIYEQFF.